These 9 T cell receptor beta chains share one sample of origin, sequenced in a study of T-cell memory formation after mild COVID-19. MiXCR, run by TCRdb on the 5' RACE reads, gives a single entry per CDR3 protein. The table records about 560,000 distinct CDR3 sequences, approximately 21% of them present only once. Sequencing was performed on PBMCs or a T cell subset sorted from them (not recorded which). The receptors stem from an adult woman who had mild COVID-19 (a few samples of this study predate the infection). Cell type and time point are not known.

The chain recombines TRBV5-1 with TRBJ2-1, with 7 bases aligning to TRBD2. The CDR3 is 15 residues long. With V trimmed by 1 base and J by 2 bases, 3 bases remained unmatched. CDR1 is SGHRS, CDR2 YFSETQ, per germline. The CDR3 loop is CASSLLSGTYNEQFF. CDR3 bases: TGCGCCAGCAGCTTGTTAAGCGGGACCTACAATGAGCAGTTCTTC. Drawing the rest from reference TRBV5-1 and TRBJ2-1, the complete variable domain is KAGVTQTPRYLIKTRGQQVTLSCSPISGHRSVSWYQQTPGQGLQFLFEYFSETQRNKGNFPGRFSGRQFSNSRSEMNVSTLELGDSALYLCASSLLSGTYNEQFFGPGTRLTVL.

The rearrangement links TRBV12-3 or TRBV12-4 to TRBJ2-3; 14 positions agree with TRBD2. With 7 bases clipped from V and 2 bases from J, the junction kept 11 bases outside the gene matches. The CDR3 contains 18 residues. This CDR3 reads CASTPTSGRALATDTQYF. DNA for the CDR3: TGTGCCAGCACCCCGACTAGCGGGAGGGCCCTCGCCACAGATACGCAGTATTTT.

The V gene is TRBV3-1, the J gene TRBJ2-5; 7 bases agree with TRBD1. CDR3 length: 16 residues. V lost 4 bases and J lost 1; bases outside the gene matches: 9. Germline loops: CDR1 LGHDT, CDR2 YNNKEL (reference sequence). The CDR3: CASSRRLWDSQETQYF. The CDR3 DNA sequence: TGTGCCAGCAGCCGAAGATTATGGGACAGCCAAGAGACCCAGTACTTC.

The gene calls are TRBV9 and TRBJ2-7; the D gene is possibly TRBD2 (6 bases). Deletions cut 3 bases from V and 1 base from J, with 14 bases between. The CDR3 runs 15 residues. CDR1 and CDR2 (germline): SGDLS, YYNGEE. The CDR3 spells CASSARDLVSYEQYF. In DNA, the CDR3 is TGTGCCAGCAGCGCCCGGGACTTGGTTTCCTACGAGCAGTACTTC.

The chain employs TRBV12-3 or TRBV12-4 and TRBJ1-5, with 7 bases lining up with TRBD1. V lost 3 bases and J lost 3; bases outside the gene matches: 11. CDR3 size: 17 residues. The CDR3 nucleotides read TGTGCCAGCAGTTTGACTTCAGGGGGATCTTACAATCAGCCCCAGCATTTT. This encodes CASSLTSGGSYNQPQHF.

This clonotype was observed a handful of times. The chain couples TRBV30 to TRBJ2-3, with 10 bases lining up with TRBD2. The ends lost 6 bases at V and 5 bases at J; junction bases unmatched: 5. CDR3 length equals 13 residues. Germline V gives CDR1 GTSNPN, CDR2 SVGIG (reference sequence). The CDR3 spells CACGRTSGDTQYF. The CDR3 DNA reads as TGTGCCTGTGGTCGGACTAGCGGAGATACGCAGTATTTT.

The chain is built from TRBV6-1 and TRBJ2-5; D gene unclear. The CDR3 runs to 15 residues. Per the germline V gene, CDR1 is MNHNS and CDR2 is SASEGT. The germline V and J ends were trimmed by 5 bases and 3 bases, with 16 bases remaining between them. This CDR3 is CASSRPKLAEETQYF. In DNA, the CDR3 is TGTGCCAGCAGTAGGCCGAAGCTTGCGGAAGAGACCCAGTACTTC.

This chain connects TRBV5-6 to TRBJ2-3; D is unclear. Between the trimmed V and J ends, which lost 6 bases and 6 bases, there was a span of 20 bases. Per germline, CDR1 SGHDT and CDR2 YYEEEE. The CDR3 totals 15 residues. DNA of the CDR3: TGTGCCAGCACCCTGAAAGATAAAATTAGGGATACGCAGTATTTT. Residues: CASTLKDKIRDTQYF. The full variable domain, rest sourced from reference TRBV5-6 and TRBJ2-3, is DAGVTQSPTHLIKTRGQQVTLRCSPKSGHDTVSWYQQALGQGPQFIFQYYEEEERQRGNFPDRFSGHQFPNYSSELNVNALLLGDSALYLCASTLKDKIRDTQYFGPGTRLTVL.

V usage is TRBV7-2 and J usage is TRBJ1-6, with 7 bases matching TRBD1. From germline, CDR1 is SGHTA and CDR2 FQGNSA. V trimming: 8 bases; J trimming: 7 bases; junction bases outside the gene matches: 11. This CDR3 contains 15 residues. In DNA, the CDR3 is TGTGCCAGCGGGGCCAGGGGGGATGGGAATTCACCCCTCCACTTT. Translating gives CASGARGDGNSPLHF.